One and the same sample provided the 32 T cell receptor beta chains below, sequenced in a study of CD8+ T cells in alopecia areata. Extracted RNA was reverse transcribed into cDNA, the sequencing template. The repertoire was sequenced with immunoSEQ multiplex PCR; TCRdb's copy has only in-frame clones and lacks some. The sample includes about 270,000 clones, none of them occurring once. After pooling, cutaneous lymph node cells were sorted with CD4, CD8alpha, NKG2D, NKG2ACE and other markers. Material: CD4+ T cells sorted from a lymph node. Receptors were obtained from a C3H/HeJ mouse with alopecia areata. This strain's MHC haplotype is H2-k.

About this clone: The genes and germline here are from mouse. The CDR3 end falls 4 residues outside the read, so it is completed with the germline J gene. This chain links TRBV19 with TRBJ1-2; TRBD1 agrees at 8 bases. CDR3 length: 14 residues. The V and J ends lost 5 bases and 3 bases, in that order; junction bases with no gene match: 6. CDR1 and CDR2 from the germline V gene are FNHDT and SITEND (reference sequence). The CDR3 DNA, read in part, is TGTGCCAGCAGGCCAGGGGGCGCAGACTCC. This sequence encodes CASRPGGADS. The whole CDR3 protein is CASRPGGADSDYTF. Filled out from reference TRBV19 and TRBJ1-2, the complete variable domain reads GGIITQTPKFLIGQEGQKLTLKCQQNFNHDTMYWYRQDSGKGLRLIYYSITENDLQKGDLSEGYDASREKKSSFSLTVTSAQKNEMAVFLCASRPGGADSDYTFGSGTRLLVI.

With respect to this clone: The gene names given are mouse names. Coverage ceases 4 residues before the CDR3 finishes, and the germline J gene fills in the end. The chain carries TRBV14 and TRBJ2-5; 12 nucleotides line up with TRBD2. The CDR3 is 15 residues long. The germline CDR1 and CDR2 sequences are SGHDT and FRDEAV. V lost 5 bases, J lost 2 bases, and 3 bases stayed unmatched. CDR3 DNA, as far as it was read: TGTGCCAGCAGCCGGGACTGGGGGGTCCAAGAC. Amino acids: CASSRDWGVQD. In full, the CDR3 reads CASSRDWGVQDTQYF. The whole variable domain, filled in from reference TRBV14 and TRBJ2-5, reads EAGVTQSPRYAVLQEGQAVSFWCDPISGHDTLYWYQQPRDQGPQLLVYFRDEAVIDNSQLPSDRFSAVRPKGTNSTLKIQSAKQGDTATYLCASSRDWGVQDTQYFGPGTRLLVL.

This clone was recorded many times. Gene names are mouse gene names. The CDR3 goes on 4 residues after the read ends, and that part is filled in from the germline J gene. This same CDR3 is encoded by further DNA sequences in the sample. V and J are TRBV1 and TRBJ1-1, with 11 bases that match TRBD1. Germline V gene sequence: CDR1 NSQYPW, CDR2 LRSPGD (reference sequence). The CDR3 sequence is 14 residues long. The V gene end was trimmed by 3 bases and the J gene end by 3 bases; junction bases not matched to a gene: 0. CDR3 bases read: TGCACCTGCAGTGCGGGACAGGGGGACACA. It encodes CTCSAGQGDT. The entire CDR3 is CTCSAGQGDTEVFF.

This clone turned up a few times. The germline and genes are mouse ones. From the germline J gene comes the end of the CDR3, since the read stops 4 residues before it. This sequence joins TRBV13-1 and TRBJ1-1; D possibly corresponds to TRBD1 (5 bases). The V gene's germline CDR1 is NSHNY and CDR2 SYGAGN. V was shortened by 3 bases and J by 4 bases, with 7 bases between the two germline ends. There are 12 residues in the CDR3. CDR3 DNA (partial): TGTGCCAGCAGTGCCAGGGCCACA. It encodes CASSARAT. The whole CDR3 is CASSARATEVFF.

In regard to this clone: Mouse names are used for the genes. The CDR3: CASGDPLGGRYEQYF. CDR3 DNA (partial): TGTGCCAGCGGTGATCCACTGGGGGGGCGCTAT. The rearrangement links TRBV13-2 to TRBJ2-7, with 11 bases fitting TRBD2. The read falls 4 residues short of the CDR3 end, and the missing part is taken from the germline J gene. Germline V gene data show CDR1 as NNHNN and CDR2 as SYGAGS (reference sequence). V was pared by 1 base and J by 3 bases, with 3 bases of the junction left unmatched. This CDR3 contains 15 residues.

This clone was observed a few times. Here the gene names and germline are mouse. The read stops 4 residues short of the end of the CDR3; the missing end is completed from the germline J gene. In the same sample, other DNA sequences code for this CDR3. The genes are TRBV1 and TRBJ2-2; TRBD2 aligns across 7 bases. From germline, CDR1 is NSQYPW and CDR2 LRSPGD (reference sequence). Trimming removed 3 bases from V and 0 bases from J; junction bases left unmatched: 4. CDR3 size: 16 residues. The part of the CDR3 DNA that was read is TGCACCTGCAGTGCGGGGGGGGGTGCAAACACCGGG. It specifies CTCSAGGGANTG. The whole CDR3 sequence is CTCSAGGGANTGQLYF.

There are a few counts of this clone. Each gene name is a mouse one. The sequenced CDR3 bases are TGTGCCAGCGCAGGTCCAAACTCC. Its translation: CASAGPNS. The full CDR3 protein reads CASAGPNSDYTF. This sequence joins TRBV13-3 and TRBJ1-2; D unclear. The read ends 4 residues early relative to the CDR3; the germline J gene fills the gap. There are 12 residues in the CDR3. Germline CDR1 and CDR2: NNHDY and SYVADS. Between the trimmed V and J ends, which lost 7 bases and 0 bases, there was a span of 7 bases.

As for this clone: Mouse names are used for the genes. The part of the CDR3 DNA that was read is TGTGCCAGCAGCCACGACTGGGGGTCAAACACCGGG. Encoded protein: CASSHDWGSNTG. The entire CDR3 protein is CASSHDWGSNTGQLYF. The chain couples TRBV4 to TRBJ2-2; 9 bases map to TRBD2. The read ends 4 residues before the CDR3 terminus; that terminus is restored from the germline J gene. J gave up 0 bases and V 5 bases, and 4 bases lay outside the gene matches. The CDR3 sequence is 16 residues long. The germline V gene has CDR1 LGHDT and CDR2 YNNKQL (reference sequence).

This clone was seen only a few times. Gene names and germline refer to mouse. CDR3 bases read: TGTGCCTGGAGCCTGACAGGGAAAAAC. This codes for CAWSLTGKN. The full-length CDR3 reads as CAWSLTGKNTLYF. The V call is TRBV31, the J call TRBJ2-4, with 7 bases fitting TRBD1. The CDR3 end is not reached by the read, which stops 4 residues before it; the germline J gene fills it in. The CDR3 sequence is 13 residues long. Germline assignment: CDR1 GKSSPN and CDR2 SITVG.

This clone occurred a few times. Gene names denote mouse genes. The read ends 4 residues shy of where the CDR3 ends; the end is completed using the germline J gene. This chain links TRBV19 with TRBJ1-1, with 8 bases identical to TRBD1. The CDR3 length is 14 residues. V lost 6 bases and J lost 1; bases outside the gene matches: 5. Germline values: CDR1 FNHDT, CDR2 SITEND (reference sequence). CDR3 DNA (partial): TGTGCCAGCACCCCCGGGACAGGGAACACA. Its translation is CASTPGTGNT. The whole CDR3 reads CASTPGTGNTEVFF. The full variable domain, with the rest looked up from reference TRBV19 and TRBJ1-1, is GGIITQTPKFLIGQEGQKLTLKCQQNFNHDTMYWYRQDSGKGLRLIYYSITENDLQKGDLSEGYDASREKKSSFSLTVTSAQKNEMAVFLCASTPGTGNTEVFFGKGTRLTVV.

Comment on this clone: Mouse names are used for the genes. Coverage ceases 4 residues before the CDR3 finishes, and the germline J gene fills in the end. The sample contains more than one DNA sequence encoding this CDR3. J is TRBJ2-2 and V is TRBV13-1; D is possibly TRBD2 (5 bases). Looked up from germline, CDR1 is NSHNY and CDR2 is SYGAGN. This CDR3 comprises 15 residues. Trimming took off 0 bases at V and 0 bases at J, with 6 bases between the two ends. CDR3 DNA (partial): TGTGCCAGCAGTGATGTTGGGGCAAACACCGGG. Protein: CASSDVGANTG. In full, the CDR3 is CASSDVGANTGQLYF.

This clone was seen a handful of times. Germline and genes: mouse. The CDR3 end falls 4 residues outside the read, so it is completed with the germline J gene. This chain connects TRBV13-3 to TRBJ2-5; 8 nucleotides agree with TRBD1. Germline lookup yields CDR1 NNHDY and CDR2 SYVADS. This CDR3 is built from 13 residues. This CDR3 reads CASRRQGRDTQYF. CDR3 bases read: TGTGCCAGCAGGCGACAGGGGAGGGAC.

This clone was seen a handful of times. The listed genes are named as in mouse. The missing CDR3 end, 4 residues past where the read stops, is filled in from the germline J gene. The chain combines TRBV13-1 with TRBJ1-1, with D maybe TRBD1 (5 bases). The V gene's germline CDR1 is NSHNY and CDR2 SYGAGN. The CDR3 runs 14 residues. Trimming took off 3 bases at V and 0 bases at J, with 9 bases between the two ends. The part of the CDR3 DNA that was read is TGTGCCAGCAGTGGGACACTATCAAACACA. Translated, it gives CASSGTLSNT. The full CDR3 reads CASSGTLSNTEVFF.

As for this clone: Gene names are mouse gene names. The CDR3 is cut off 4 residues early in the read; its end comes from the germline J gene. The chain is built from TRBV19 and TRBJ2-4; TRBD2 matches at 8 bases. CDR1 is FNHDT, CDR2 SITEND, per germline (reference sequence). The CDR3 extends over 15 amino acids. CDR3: CASSNRGGAYNTLYF. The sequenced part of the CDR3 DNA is TGTGCCAGCAGTAATAGGGGGGGCGCATACAAC.

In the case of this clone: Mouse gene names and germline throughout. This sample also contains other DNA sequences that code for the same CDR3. The CDR3 spells CAWSLGVDTQYF. The DNA read from the CDR3 is TGTGCCTGGAGTCTTGGGGTAGAC. The chain is built from TRBV31 and TRBJ2-5; the D gene is possibly TRBD2 (5 bases). The read comes to an end 4 residues before the CDR3 does, leaving the germline J gene to fill in the end. CDR3 length: 12 amino acids. Looked up from germline, CDR1 is GKSSPN and CDR2 is SITVG.

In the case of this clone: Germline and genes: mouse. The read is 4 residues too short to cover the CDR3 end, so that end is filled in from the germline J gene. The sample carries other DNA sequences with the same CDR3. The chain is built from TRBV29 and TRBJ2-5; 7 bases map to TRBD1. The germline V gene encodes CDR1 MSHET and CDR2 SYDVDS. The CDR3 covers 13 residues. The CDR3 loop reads CASSLGDRDTQYF. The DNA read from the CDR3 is TGTGCTAGCAGTTTAGGGGACAGAGAC.

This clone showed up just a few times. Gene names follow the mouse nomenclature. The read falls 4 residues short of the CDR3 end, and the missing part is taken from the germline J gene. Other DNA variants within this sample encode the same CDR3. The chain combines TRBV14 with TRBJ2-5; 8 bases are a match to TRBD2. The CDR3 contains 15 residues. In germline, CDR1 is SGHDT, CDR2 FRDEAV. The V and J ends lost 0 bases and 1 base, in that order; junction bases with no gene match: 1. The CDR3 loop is CASSFLGGDQDTQYF. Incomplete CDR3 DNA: TGTGCCAGCAGTTTCTTGGGGGGGGACCAAGAC. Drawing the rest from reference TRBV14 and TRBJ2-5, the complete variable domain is EAGVTQSPRYAVLQEGQAVSFWCDPISGHDTLYWYQQPRDQGPQLLVYFRDEAVIDNSQLPSDRFSAVRPKGTNSTLKIQSAKQGDTATYLCASSFLGGDQDTQYFGPGTRLLVL.

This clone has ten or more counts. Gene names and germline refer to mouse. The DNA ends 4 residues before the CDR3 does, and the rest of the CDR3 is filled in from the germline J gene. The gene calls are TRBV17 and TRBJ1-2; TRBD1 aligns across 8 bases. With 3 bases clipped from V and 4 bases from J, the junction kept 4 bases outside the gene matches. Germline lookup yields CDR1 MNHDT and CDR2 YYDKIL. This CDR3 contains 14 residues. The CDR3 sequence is CASSSRDRFSDYTF. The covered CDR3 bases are TGTGCTAGCAGTAGTCGGGACAGGTTCTCC.

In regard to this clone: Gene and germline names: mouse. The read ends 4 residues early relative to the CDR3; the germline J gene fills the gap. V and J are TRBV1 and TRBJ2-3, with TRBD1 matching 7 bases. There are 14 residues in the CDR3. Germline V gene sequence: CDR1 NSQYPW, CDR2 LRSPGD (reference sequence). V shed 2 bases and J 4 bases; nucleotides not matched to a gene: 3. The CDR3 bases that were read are TGCACCTGCAGTGCATCGACAGGGACAGAA. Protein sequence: CTCSASTGTE. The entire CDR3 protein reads CTCSASTGTETLYF.

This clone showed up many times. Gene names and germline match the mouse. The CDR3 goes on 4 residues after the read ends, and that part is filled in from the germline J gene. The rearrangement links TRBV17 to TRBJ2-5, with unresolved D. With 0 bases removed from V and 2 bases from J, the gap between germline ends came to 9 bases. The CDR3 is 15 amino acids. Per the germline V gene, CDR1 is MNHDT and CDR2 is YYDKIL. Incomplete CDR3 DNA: TGTGCTAGCAGTAGAGATCCGACATTCCAAGAC. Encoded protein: CASSRDPTFQD. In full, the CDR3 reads CASSRDPTFQDTQYF.

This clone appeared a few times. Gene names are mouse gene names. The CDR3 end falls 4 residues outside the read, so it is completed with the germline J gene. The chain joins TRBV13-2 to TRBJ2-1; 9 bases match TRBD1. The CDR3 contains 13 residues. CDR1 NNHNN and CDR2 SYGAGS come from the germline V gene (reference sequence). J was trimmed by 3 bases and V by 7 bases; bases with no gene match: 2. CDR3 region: CASQTGGYAEQFF. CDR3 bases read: TGTGCCAGCCAGACAGGGGGCTATGCT.

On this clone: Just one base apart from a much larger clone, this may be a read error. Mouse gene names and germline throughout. The covered CDR3 bases are TGTGCCAGCGGGGACATATATAATTCGCCC. This codes for CASGDIYNSP. The entire CDR3 protein reads CASGDIYNSPLYF. J is TRBJ1-6 and V is TRBV13-1; a weak D match, TRBD1 (6 bases). The CDR3 end falls 3 residues outside the read, so it is completed with the germline J gene. TRBJ1-6 falls under the ORF class, with uncertain function. Trimming left V 7 bases short and J 4 bases short, with 9 bases between. This CDR3 contains 13 residues. CDR1 and CDR2 from the germline V gene are NSHNY and SYGAGN.

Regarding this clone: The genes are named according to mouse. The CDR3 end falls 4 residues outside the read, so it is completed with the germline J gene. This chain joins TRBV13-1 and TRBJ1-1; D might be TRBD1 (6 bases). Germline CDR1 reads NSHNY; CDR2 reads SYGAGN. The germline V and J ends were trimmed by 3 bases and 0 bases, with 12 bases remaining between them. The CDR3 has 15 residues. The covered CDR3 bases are TGTGCCAGCAGTGCTCCAGGGGAGGAGAACACA. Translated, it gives CASSAPGEENT. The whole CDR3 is CASSAPGEENTEVFF.

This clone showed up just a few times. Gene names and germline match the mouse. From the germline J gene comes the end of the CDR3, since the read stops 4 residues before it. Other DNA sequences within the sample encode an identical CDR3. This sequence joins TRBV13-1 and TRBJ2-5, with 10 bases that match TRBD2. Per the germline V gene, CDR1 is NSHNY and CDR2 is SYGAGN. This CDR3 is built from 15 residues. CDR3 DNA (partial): TGTGCCAGCAGTGATGTAGGGACTGGGGAAGAC. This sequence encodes CASSDVGTGED. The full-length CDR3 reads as CASSDVGTGEDTQYF.

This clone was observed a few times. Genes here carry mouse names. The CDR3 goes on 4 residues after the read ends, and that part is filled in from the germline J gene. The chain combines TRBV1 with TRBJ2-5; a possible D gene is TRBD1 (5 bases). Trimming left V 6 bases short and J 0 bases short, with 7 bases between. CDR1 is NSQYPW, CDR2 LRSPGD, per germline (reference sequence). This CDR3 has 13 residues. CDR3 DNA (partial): TGCACCTGCAGGACAGATAACCAAGAC. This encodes CTCRTDNQD. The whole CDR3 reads CTCRTDNQDTQYF.

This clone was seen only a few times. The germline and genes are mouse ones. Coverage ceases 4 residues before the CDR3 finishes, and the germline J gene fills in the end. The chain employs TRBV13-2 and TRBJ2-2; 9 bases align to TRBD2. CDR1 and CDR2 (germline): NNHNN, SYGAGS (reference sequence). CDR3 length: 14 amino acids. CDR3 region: CASGDAGGVGQLYF. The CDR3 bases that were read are TGTGCCAGCGGTGATGCTGGGGGGGTCGGG.

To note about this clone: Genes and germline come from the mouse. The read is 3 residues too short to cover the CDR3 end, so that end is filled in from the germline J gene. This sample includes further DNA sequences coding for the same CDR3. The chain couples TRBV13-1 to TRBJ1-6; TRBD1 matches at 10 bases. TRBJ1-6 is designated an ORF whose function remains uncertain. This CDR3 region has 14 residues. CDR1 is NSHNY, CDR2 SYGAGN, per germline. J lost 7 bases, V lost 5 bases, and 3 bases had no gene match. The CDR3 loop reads CASSDRGQNSPLYF. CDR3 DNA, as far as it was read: TGTGCCAGCAGCGACAGGGGGCAAAATTCGCCC.

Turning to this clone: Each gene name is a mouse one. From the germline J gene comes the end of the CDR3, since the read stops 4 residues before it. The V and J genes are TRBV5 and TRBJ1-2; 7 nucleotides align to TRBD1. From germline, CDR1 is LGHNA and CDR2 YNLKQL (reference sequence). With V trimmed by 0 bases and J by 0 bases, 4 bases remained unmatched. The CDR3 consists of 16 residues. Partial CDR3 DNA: TGTGCCAGCAGCCAAGATCATACAGGGGCAAACTCC. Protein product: CASSQDHTGANS. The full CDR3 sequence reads CASSQDHTGANSDYTF.

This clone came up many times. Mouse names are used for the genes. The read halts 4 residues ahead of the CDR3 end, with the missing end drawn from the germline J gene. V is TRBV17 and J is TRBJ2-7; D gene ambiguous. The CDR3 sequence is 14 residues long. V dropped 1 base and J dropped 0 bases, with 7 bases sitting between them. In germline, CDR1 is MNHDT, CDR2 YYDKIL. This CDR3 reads CASSRVNNSYEQYF. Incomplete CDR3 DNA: TGTGCTAGCAGTAGAGTTAACAACTCCTAT.

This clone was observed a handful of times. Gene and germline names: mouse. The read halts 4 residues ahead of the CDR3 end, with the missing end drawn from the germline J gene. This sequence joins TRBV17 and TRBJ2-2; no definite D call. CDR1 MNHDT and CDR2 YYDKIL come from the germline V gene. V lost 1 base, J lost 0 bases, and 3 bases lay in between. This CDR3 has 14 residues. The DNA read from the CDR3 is TGTGCTAGCAGTAGAGCAACAAACACCGGG. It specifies CASSRATNTG. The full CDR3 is CASSRATNTGQLYF.

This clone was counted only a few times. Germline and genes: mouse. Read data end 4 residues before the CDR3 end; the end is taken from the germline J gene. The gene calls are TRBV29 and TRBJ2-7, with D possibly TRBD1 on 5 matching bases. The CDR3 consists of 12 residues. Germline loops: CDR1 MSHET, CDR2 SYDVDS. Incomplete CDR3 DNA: TGTGCTAGCAGCCCGGACAAATAT. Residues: CASSPDKY. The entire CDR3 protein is CASSPDKYEQYF. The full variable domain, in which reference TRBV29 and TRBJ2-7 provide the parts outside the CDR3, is DMKVTQMPRYLIKRMGENVLLECGQDMSHETMYWYRQDPGLGLQLIYISYDVDSNSEGDIPKGYRVSRKKREHFSLILDSAKTNQTSVYFCASSPDKYEQYFGPGTRLTVL.

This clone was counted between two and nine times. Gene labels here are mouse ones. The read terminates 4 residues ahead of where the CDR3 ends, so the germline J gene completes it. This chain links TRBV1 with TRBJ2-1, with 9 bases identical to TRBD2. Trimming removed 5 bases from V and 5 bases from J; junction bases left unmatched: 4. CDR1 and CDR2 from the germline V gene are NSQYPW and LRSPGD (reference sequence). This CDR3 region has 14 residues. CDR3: CTCSTNWGDAEQFF. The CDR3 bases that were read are TGCACCTGCAGTACCAACTGGGGGGATGCT.